A selection of T cell receptor beta chains follows, all from one sample in a study of blood T cell repertoires in COVID-19. Clones were read by immunoSEQ multiplex PCR, and TCRdb kept only the in-frame ones, dropping some. Of some 47,000 clones listed, 75% to 95% are singletons. The sequenced sample consisted of peripheral blood. These receptors were taken from a man between 65 and 85 years old with acute or convalescent COVID-19. The conserved cysteine and the conserved F or W are not part of the CDR3 here.

j_call v_call cdr3_aa
TRBJ2-1 TRBV5-4 ASFRDSYNEQF
TRBJ2-3 TRBV6-2/TRBV6-3 ASSYLSGEADTQY
TRBJ2-7 TRBV5-1 ASSFAGGDSSYEQY
TRBJ2-2 TRBV18 ASSPSQGITGELF
TRBJ2-3 TRBV30 AGETSGDVGTQY
TRBJ2-7 TRBV11-1 ASSLEAGRLEQY
TRBJ2-1 TRBV6-2/TRBV6-3 ASSYSSGGAWNEQF
TRBJ2-1 TRBV6-2/TRBV6-3 ASSTTPYNEQF
TRBJ1-2 TRBV7-8 ASSLDDRDGYT
TRBJ1-2 TRBV18 ASSPQDRAGKIGYT
TRBJ2-7 TRBV3-1/TRBV3-2 ASSQGDNYEQY
TRBJ1-4 TRBV24-1 ATPVGTGWPHANEKLF
TRBJ2-5 TRBV6-2/TRBV6-3 ASSYSGLAGETQY
TRBJ2-5 TRBV3-1/TRBV3-2 ASSHGPPRVSDQETQY
TRBJ1-2 TRBV28 ASSPTENYGYT
TRBJ2-7 TRBV4-2 ASSQEMPSGTRSYEQY
TRBJ2-1 TRBV7-6 ASTLRLAGGPSDEQF
TRBJ2-3 TRBV29-1 SVVGASTDTQY
TRBJ1-1 TRBV14 ASSQESRGPEAF
TRBJ2-7 TRBV12-3/TRBV12-4 ASSRRLYEQY
TRBJ2-3 TRBV27 ASSSSASSGGLLDTQY
TRBJ2-7 TRBV4-3 ASSQGRAYEQY
TRBJ2-2 TRBV11-3 ASSFTGVGGELF
TRBJ2-1 TRBV12-5 ASGLILAGGYNEQF
TRBJ1-6 TRBV7-5 ARSKGYSPLH
TRBJ2-5 TRBV19 ASSMSGWSGGTQY
TRBJ1-5 TRBV3-1/TRBV3-2 ASSQTFDQPQH
TRBJ1-5 TRBV2 ASSEAGMGQTYQPQH
TRBJ1-5 TRBV28 ASSPPRGRGFNQPQH
TRBJ1-1 TRBV3-1/TRBV3-2 ASSKRRNTEAF
TRBJ2-1 TRBV29-1 SVGSAGVGPYNEQF
TRBJ1-1 TRBV7-9 ASSLVRGNTEAF
TRBJ1-2 TRBV9 ASSPPGQVTNYGYT
TRBJ2-7 TRBV12-3/TRBV12-4 ASKGASYEQY
TRBJ1-6 TRBV3-1/TRBV3-2 ASSQKYRDSPCSPLH
TRBJ2-1 TRBV6-5 ASSQRGGRMNEQF
TRBJ1-2 TRBV6-1 ASSERGNYGYT
TRBJ2-1 TRBV24-1 ATRDGPGNEQF
TRBJ2-7 TRBV10-3 AISESMILSSYEQY
TRBJ2-5 TRBV19 ASSATTGLRY
TRBJ2-6 TRBV11-3 ASSQPLRAGANVLT
TRBJ2-5 TRBV19 ASSPSAGGQETQY
TRBJ1-6 TRBV6-7 ASSYSVASSYNSPLH
TRBJ2-7 TRBV7-3 ASSLSGESYEQY
TRBJ1-5 TRBV6-4 ASSTASNQPQH
TRBJ2-7 TRBV5-1 ASSAGQGTYEQY
TRBJ1-6 TRBV13 ASSFGTLRNSPLH
TRBJ2-7 TRBV7-9 ASSFPRDYEQY
TRBJ1-1 TRBV7-2 ASSRTGARINTEAF
TRBJ2-5 TRBV7-6 ASSSREAGLSETQY
TRBJ2-3 TRBV7-8 ASSSGQGATDTQY
TRBJ1-4 TRBV29-1 SVAGTTNEKLF